Shown below are 8 T cell receptor beta chains from a single sample sequenced in a study of CD8+ T cells in alopecia areata. In each case, RNA was isolated and then reverse transcribed into cDNA as the sequencing template. TCRdb's table, derived via immunoSEQ multiplex PCR, lists solely in-frame clones and lacks some. The data contain under 150,000 clones, 62% of them singletons. The specimen was CD8+ T cells sorted from blood. These receptors were obtained from a human donor in good health.

The chain links TRBV29-1 to TRBJ2-7; 8 nucleotides match TRBD1. CDR1 is SQVTM and CDR2 is ANQGSEA in the germline V gene. With 6 bases clipped from V and 3 bases from J, the junction kept 10 bases outside the gene matches. The CDR3 sequence is 14 residues long. CDR3 sequence reads: CSVVRQGANYEQYF. The CDR3 nucleotides are TGCAGCGTCGTGAGGCAGGGGGCAAACTACGAGCAGTACTTC.

The chain couples TRBV29-1 to TRBJ2-6; a weak D match, TRBD1 (5 bases). Germline values: CDR1 SQVTM, CDR2 ANQGSEA. V dropped 0 bases and J dropped 2 bases, with 8 bases sitting between them. CDR3 length: 15 residues. CDR3 nucleotide sequence: TGCAGCGTTGAAGAGAAGGGGCCTGGGGCCAACGTCCTGACTTTC. Protein product: CSVEEKGPGANVLTF.

The count of this clone is one. The chain employs TRBV7-9 and TRBJ2-5; the D gene could be TRBD1 or TRBD2 (5 bases each). The CDR3 totals 15 residues. Trimming left V 8 bases short and J 3 bases short, with 19 bases between. Germline V gene data show CDR1 as SEHNR and CDR2 as FQNEAQ (reference sequence). CDR3 bases: TGTGCCAGCGCTGTCCTCGGGATAGGGGAAGAGACCCAGTACTTC. Translated: CASAVLGIGEETQYF.

The chain employs TRBV25-1 and TRBJ2-2; 10 positions agree with TRBD2. The V gene end was trimmed by 2 bases and the J gene end by 4 bases; junction bases not matched to a gene: 10. The CDR3 runs to 18 residues. In germline, CDR1 is MGHDK, CDR2 SYGVNS. The CDR3 DNA reads TGTGCCAGCAGTGAAGCGAGCGGGAGGGCTTCATTCACCGGGGAGCTGTTTTTT. As protein: CASSEASGRASFTGELFF.

This chain uses TRBV27 with TRBJ1-2, with unresolved D. V was trimmed by 2 bases and J by 0 bases, leaving 7 bases between them. The V gene's germline CDR1 is MNHEY and CDR2 SMNVEV (reference sequence). The CDR3 runs 14 residues. CDR3 sequence: CASSLRAANYGYTF. The CDR3, as DNA: TGTGCCAGCAGTTTAAGGGCGGCTAACTATGGCTACACCTTC.

The chain couples TRBV15 to TRBJ2-1; no reliable D call. V lost 2 bases and J lost 5, with 4 bases in between. Germline CDR1 LNHNV, CDR2 YYDKDF (reference sequence). The CDR3 length is 12 residues. In DNA form, the CDR3 reads TGTGCCACCAGCAGACTGAACAATGAGCAGTTCTTC. Its protein product is CATSRLNNEQFF.

This chain links TRBV29-1 with TRBJ1-3; no definite D call. CDR3 size: 15 residues. The germline V gene has CDR1 SQVTM and CDR2 ANQGSEA. Trimming pared 0 bases from V and 0 bases from J, leaving 9 bases between. CDR3 DNA: TGCAGCGTTGAAGATGGGCGTTCCTCTGGAAACACCATATATTTT. This codes for CSVEDGRSSGNTIYF.

This clone was detected a few times. The V gene is TRBV5-6, the J gene TRBJ2-6, with D hard to call. Trimming stripped 0 bases from V and 4 bases from J, with 5 bases between. The CDR3 sequence is 14 residues long. The germline gives CDR1 SGHDT, CDR2 YYEEEE. CDR3 region: CASSLGPGANVLTF. The CDR3 bases are TGTGCCAGCAGCTTGGGTCCGGGGGCCAACGTCCTGACTTTC.